This is a list of T cell receptor beta chains from one sample in a study of T cells after yellow fever vaccination. TCRdb itself ran the 5' RACE reads through MiXCR, one entry per CDR3 protein. The table records around 350,000 distinct CDR3 sequences, about 6.2% of them present only once. The sequencing used PBMCs, collected 5 days after the yellow fever booster vaccination. These receptors were obtained from a man aged 30 to 45 who received the YFV17D yellow fever vaccine. The CDR3 runs from the conserved cysteine through the conserved F or W. D genes are given only for firm matches. Expanded clones are given a class, and other clones once, few, many or no size at all.

size: many; V: TRBV14; D: NA; length: 13; J: TRBJ2-1; CDR3: CASSKWTHNEQFF; DNA: TGTGCCAGCAGCAAATGGACACATAATGAGCAGTTCTTC
size: many; V: TRBV5-4; D: NA; length: 13; J: TRBJ2-5; CDR3: CASSYGGTETQYF; DNA: TGTGCCAGCAGCTACGGAGGGACGGAGACCCAGTACTTC
size: few; V: TRBV23-1; D: NA; length: 22; J: TRBJ2-4; CDR3: CASSQKWPKPQLGTLAKNIQYF; DNA: TGCGCCAGCAGTCAAAAATGGCCCAAACCGCAGCTTGGCACCCTAGCCAAAAACATTCAGTACTTC
size: few; V: TRBV30; D: NA; length: 12; J: TRBJ2-7; CDR3: CAWSLRSREQYF; DNA: TGTGCCTGGAGCCTCAGATCCAGAGAGCAGTACTTC
size: NA; V: TRBV28; D: NA; length: 13; J: TRBJ2-5; CDR3: CASSLGRIETQYF; DNA: TGTGCCAGCAGTTTGGGACGGATAGAGACCCAGTACTTC
size: few; V: TRBV6-1; D: TRBD1; length: 15; J: TRBJ1-6; CDR3: CASSQTQGSVSPLHF; DNA: TGTGCCAGCAGCCAAACACAGGGGTCTGTGTCACCCCTCCACTTT
size: NA; V: TRBV29-1; D: NA; length: 11; J: TRBJ1-2; CDR3: CSVCAVGSYTF; DNA: TGCAGCGTTTGTGCGGTGGGAAGCTACACCTTC
size: NA; V: TRBV7-2; D: TRBD1; length: 15; J: TRBJ2-7; CDR3: CASSLSGQGGYEQYF; DNA: TGTGCCAGCAGCTTATCCGGACAGGGGGGCTACGAGCAGTACTTC
size: NA; V: TRBV6-5; D: NA; length: 17; J: TRBJ2-3; CDR3: CASSYTSSGRRTDTQYF; DNA: TGTGCCAGCAGTTACACAAGTAGCGGTAGACGCACAGATACGCAGTATTTT
size: few; V: TRBV20-1; D: NA; length: 13; J: TRBJ1-1; CDR3: CSAWALMNTEAFF; DNA: TGCAGTGCTTGGGCCCTAATGAACACTGAAGCTTTCTTT
size: NA; V: TRBV7-2; D: NA; length: 14; J: TRBJ2-5; CDR3: CASSATLAEETQYF; DNA: TGTGCCAGCAGCGCTACTCTGGCCGAAGAGACCCAGTACTTC
size: few; V: TRBV6-1; D: NA; length: 16; J: TRBJ2-1; CDR3: CASSIRAVVSYNEQFF; DNA: TGTGCCAGCAGTATCCGGGCGGTTGTCTCCTACAATGAGCAGTTCTTC
size: many; V: TRBV18; D: TRBD2; length: 15; J: TRBJ2-1; CDR3: CASSPGTSGSNEQFF; DNA: TGTGCCAGCAGTCCCGGGACTAGCGGGAGCAATGAGCAGTTCTTC
size: many; V: TRBV7-3; D: TRBD1; length: 13; J: TRBJ2-4; CDR3: CASSSDRGKVQYF; DNA: TGTGCCAGCAGCTCGGACAGGGGGAAGGTTCAGTACTTC
size: NA; V: TRBV6-2/TRBV6-3; D: NA; length: 16; J: TRBJ2-5; CDR3: CASSSPGPRGSETQYF; DNA: TGTGCCAGCAGTTCCCCAGGACCCCGGGGGAGTGAGACCCAGTACTTC
size: many; V: TRBV6-5; D: NA; length: 14; J: TRBJ1-1; CDR3: CASSLGAHATPAFF; DNA: TGTGCCAGCAGCTTAGGGGCCCATGCGACCCCTGCTTTCTTT
size: NA; V: TRBV23-1; D: TRBD1; length: 12; J: TRBJ2-7; CDR3: CATTGAAYEQYF; DNA: TGCGCCACCACAGGGGCGGCCTACGAGCAGTACTTC
size: few; V: TRBV5-1; D: TRBD1; length: 15; J: TRBJ2-2; CDR3: CASSPGQPNTGELFF; DNA: TGCGCCAGCAGCCCGGGACAGCCGAACACCGGGGAGCTGTTTTTT
size: many; V: TRBV7-2; D: NA; length: 15; J: TRBJ2-1; CDR3: CASRRSGASYNEQFF; DNA: TGTGCCAGCCGACGGTCAGGGGCCTCCTACAATGAGCAGTTCTTC
size: few; V: TRBV6-5; D: TRBD2; length: 13; J: TRBJ2-7; CDR3: CASSRLAGDEQYF; DNA: TGTGCCAGCAGTCGACTAGCGGGAGACGAGCAGTACTTC
size: NA; V: TRBV18; D: NA; length: 15; J: TRBJ2-2; CDR3: CASSQTGANTGELFF; DNA: TGTGCCAGCTCACAGACAGGCGCGAACACCGGGGAGCTGTTTTTT
size: few; V: TRBV28; D: TRBD2; length: 18; J: TRBJ2-5; CDR3: CASRTPNSGLAGGETQYF; DNA: TGTGCCAGCAGAACCCCGAACTCGGGACTAGCGGGCGGGGAGACCCAGTACTTC
size: few; V: TRBV7-2; D: NA; length: 13; J: TRBJ2-1; CDR3: CASSAGMINEQFF; DNA: TGTGCCAGCAGCGCAGGGATGATCAATGAGCAGTTCTTC
size: few; V: TRBV5-1; D: NA; length: 14; J: TRBJ2-5; CDR3: CASSLTAGKETQYF; DNA: TGCGCCAGCAGCTTGACGGCGGGGAAAGAGACCCAGTACTTC
size: NA; V: TRBV7-8; D: NA; length: 15; J: TRBJ2-3; CDR3: CASSPKRLGVDTQYF; DNA: TGTGCCAGCAGCCCAAAGAGACTAGGTGTAGATACGCAGTATTTT
size: many; V: TRBV10-2; D: NA; length: 17; J: TRBJ2-1; CDR3: CASSESTQGSGANEQFF; DNA: TGCGCCAGCAGTGAGTCGACCCAGGGCTCGGGGGCGAATGAGCAGTTCTTC
size: few; V: TRBV20-1; D: TRBD2; length: 16; J: TRBJ2-3; CDR3: CSASPGTSGGGDTQYF; DNA: TGCAGTGCTAGCCCTGGGACTAGCGGAGGAGGAGATACGCAGTATTTT
size: few; V: TRBV20-1; D: NA; length: 12; J: TRBJ2-1; CDR3: CSATVGSTEQFF; DNA: TGCAGTGCTACGGTCGGGTCGACCGAGCAGTTCTTC
size: few; V: TRBV5-1; D: NA; length: 15; J: TRBJ2-7; CDR3: CASSRPGVKGHEQYF; DNA: TGCGCCAGCAGCCGCCCTGGTGTGAAAGGCCACGAGCAGTACTTC
size: many; V: TRBV12-3/TRBV12-4; D: NA; length: 13; J: TRBJ1-2; CDR3: CASRMDANYGYTF; DNA: TGTGCCAGCAGGATGGACGCAAACTATGGCTACACCTTC
size: few; V: TRBV20-1; D: NA; length: 15; J: TRBJ2-1; CDR3: CSARMDSSRSGEQFF; DNA: TGCAGTGCTAGAATGGACAGCTCTCGGTCAGGTGAGCAGTTCTTC
size: few; V: TRBV9; D: TRBD2; length: 16; J: TRBJ2-2; CDR3: CASSVVPDGRVGELFF; DNA: TGTGCCAGCAGCGTAGTTCCGGACGGGAGGGTCGGGGAGCTGTTTTTT
size: many; V: TRBV5-1; D: NA; length: 14; J: TRBJ1-3; CDR3: CASSQSSSGNTIYF; DNA: TGCGCCAGCAGCCAGAGCAGCTCTGGAAACACCATATATTTT
size: many; V: TRBV5-1; D: NA; length: 14; J: TRBJ2-2; CDR3: CASEGRPNTGELFF; DNA: TGCGCCAGTGAAGGGCGACCCAACACCGGGGAGCTGTTTTTT
size: NA; V: TRBV10-3; D: TRBD1; length: 17; J: TRBJ2-3; CDR3: CAISGQADRASTDTQYF; DNA: TGTGCCATCAGTGGACAAGCCGACAGGGCTAGCACAGATACGCAGTATTTT
size: NA; V: TRBV18; D: NA; length: 15; J: TRBJ2-1; CDR3: CASSPDQNSYNEQFF; DNA: TGTGCCAGCTCACCCGATCAGAACTCCTACAATGAGCAGTTCTTC
size: NA; V: TRBV5-1; D: NA; length: 11; J: TRBJ1-2; CDR3: CASAGSYGYTF; DNA: TGCGCCAGTGCAGGAAGCTATGGCTACACCTTC
size: NA; V: TRBV3-1; D: TRBD2; length: 14; J: TRBJ2-1; CDR3: CASSQDREDNEQFF; DNA: TGTGCCAGCAGCCAAGATCGGGAGGACAATGAGCAGTTCTTC
size: few; V: TRBV27; D: TRBD2; length: 16; J: TRBJ2-1; CDR3: CASARIGSSGYNEQFF; DNA: TGTGCCTCAGCACGTATAGGGTCTAGCGGTTACAATGAGCAGTTCTTC
size: NA; V: TRBV20-1; D: TRBD2; length: 15; J: TRBJ2-2; CDR3: CSAKIAGLNTGELFF; DNA: TGCAGTGCTAAAATAGCGGGACTGAACACCGGGGAGCTGTTTTTT
size: few; V: TRBV30; D: NA; length: 14; J: TRBJ1-2; CDR3: CAWRGLGKDYGYTF; DNA: TGTGCCTGGAGGGGGCTGGGGAAAGACTATGGCTACACCTTC
size: many; V: TRBV20-1; D: TRBD1; length: 16; J: TRBJ1-5; CDR3: CSARKTGADSNQPQHF; DNA: TGCAGTGCTAGAAAGACAGGGGCTGATAGCAATCAGCCCCAGCATTTT